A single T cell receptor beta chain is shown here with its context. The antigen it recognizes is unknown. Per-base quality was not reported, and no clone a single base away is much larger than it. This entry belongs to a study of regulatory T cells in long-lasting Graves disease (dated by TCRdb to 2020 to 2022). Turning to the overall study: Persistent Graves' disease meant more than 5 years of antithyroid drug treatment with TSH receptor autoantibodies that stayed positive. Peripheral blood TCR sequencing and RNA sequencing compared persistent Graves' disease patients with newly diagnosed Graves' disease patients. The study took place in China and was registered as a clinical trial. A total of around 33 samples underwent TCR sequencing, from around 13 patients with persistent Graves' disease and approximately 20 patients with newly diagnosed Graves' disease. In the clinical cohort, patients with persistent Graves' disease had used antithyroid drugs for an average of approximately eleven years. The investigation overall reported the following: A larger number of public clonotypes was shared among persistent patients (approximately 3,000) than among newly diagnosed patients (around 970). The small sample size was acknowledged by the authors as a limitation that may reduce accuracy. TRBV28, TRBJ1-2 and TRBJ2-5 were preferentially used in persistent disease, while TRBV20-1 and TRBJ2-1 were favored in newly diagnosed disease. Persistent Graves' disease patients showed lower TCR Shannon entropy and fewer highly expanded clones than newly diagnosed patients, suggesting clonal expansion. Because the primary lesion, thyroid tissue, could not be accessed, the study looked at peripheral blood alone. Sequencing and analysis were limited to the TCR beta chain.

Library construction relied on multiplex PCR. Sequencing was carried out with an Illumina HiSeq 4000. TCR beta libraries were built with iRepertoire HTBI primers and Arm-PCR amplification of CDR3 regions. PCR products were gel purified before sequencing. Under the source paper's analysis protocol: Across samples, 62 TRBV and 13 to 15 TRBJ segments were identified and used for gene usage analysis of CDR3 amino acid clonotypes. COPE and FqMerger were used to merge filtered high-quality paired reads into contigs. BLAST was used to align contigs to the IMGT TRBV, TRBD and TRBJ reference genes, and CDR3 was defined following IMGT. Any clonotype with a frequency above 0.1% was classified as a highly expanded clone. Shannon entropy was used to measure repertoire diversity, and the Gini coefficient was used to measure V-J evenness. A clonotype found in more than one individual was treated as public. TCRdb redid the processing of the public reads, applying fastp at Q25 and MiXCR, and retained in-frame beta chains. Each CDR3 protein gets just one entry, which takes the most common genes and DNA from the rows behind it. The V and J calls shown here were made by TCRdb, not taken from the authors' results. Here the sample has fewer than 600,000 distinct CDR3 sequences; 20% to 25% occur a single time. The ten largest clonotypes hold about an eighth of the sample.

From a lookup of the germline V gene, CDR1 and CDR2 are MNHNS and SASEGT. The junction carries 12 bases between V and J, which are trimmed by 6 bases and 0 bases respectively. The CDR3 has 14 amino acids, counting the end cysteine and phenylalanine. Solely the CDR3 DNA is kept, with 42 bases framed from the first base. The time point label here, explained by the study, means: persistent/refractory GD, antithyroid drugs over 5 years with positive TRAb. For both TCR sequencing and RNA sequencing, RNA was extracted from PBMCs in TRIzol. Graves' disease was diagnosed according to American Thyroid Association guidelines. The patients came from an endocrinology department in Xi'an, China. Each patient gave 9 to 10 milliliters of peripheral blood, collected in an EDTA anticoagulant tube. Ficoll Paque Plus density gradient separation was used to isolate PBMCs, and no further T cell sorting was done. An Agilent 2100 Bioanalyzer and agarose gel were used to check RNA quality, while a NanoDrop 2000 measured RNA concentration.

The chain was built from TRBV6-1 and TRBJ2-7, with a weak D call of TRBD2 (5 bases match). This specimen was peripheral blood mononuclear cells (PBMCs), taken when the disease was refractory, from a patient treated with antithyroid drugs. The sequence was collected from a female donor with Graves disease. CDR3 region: CASRMVRASYEQYF. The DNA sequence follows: TGTGCCAGCAGGATGGTGCGGGCCTCCTACGAGCAGTACTTC.